In its sample, the clone carrying this T cell receptor (beta chain) was seen many times. RNA transcripts were the source from which TCR beta CDR3 regions were amplified. The library came from an HTBI-primed first-round RT-PCR and a second-round multiplex PCR. Using its own MiXCR run on the multiplex PCR reads, TCRdb lists one record per CDR3 protein. The table lists 560,000 or so distinct CDR3 sequences, about two fifths of them singletons, with about 4% in the top ten. This sample is drawn from a study of Graves' ophthalmopathy and Graves' hyperthyroidism. Sequencing used peripheral blood or thyroid tissue (not recorded which). The sequence derives from an adult man with Graves' hyperthyroidism.

The CDR3 nucleotides read TGTGCCAGCAGCTTAGGAATTAGCTCTAATGAAAAACTGTTTTTT. This sequence encodes CASSLGISSNEKLFF. The rearrangement joins TRBV7-8 to TRBJ1-4; D not certain. Germline CDR1 reads SGHVS; CDR2 reads FQNEAQ. V was pared by 1 base and J by 3 bases, with 9 bases between. This CDR3 is 15 amino acids long. Full variable domain (rest looked up from reference TRBV7-8 and TRBJ1-4): GAGVSQSPRYKVAKRGQDVALRCDPISGHVSLFWYQQALGQGPEFLTYFQNEAQLDKSGLPSDRFFAERPEGSVSTLKIQRTQQEDSAVYLCASSLGISSNEKLFFGSGTQLSVL.